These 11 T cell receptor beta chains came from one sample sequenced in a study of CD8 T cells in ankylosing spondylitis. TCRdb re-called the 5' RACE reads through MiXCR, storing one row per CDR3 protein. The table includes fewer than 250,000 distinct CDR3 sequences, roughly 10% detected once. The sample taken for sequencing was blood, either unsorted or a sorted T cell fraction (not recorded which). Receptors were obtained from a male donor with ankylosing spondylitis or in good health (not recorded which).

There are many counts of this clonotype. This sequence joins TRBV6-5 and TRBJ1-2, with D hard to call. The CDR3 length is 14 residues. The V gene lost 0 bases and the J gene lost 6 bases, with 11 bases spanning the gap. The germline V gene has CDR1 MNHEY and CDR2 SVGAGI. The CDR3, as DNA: TGTGCCAGCAGTTACTCAAGACCAATGGATGGCTACACCTTC. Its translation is CASSYSRPMDGYTF.

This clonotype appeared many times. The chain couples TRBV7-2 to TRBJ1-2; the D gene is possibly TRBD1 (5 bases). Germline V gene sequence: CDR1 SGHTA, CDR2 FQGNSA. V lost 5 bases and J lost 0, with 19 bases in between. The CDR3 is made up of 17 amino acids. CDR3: CASSQATGAATNYGYTF. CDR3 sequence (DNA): TGTGCCAGCAGCCAGGCCACTGGGGCAGCAACTAACTATGGCTACACCTTC.

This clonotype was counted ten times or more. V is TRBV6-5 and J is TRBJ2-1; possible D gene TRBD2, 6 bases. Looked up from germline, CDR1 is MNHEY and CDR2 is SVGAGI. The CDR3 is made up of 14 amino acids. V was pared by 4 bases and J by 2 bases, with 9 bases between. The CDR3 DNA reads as TGTGCCAGCAGTTGGGGGGTTCCCTACAATGAGCAGTTCTTC. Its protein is CASSWGVPYNEQFF.

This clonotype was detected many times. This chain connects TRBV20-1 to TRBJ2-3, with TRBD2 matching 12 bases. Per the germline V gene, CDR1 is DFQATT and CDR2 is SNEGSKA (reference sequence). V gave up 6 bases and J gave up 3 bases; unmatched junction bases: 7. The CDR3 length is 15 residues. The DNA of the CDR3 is TGCAGTGCATCGCCGACTAGCGGGAGAACAGATACGCAGTATTTT. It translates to CSASPTSGRTDTQYF.

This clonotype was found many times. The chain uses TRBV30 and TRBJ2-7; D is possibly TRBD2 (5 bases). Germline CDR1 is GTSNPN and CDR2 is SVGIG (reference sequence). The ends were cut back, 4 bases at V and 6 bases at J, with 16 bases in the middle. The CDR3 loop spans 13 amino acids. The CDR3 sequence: CAWNGFKEGEQYF. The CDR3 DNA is TGTGCCTGGAATGGCTTCAAAGAGGGCGAGCAGTACTTC.

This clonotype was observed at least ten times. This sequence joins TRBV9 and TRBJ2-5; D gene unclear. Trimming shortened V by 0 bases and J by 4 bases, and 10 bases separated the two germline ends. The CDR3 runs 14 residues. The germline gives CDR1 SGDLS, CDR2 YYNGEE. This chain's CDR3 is CASSVGSIRETQYF. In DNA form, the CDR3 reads TGTGCCAGCAGCGTAGGCTCGATCCGAGAGACCCAGTACTTC.

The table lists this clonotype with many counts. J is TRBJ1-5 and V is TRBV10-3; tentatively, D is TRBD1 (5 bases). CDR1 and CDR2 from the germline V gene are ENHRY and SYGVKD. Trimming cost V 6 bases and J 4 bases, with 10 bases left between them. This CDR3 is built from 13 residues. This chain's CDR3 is CAIRQAENQPQHF. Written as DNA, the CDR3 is TGTGCCATCAGACAGGCGGAAAATCAGCCCCAGCATTTT.

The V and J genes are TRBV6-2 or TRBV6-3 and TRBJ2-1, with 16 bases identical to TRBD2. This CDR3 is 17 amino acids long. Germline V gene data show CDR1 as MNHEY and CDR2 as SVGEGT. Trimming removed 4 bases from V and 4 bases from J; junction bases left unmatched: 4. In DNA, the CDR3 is TGTGCCAGCAGTTGGGGACTAGCGGGGGGGCCTTACAATGAGCAGTTCTTC. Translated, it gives CASSWGLAGGPYNEQFF.

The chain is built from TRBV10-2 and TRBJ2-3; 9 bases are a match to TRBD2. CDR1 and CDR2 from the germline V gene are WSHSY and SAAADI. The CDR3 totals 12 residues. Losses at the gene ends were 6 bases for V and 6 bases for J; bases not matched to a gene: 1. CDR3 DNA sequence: TGCGCCAGCAGGGGACTAGCTGATACGCAGTATTTT. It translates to CASRGLADTQYF.

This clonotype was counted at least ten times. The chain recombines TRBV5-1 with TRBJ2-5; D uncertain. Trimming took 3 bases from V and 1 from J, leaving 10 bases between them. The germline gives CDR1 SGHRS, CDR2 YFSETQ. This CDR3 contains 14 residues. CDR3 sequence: CASSSFGSQETQYF. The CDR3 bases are TGCGCCAGCAGCTCCTTCGGCAGCCAAGAGACCCAGTACTTC.

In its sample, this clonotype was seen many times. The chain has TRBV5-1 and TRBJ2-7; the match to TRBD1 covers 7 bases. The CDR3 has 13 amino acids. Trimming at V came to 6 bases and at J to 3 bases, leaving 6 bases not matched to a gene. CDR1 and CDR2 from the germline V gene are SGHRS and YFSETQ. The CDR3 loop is CASNQGDRYEQYF. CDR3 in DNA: TGCGCCAGCAACCAGGGGGATCGCTACGAGCAGTACTTC.